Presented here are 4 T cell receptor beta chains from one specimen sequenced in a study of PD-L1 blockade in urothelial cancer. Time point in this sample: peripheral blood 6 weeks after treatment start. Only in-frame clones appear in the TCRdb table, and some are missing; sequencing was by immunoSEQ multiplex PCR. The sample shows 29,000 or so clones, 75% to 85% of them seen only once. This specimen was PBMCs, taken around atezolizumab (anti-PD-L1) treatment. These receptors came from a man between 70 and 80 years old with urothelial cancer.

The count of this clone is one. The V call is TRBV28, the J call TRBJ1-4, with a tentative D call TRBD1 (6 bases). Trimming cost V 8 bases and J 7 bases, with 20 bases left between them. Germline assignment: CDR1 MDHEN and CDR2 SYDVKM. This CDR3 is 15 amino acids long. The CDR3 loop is CASSSTSQGTEKLFF. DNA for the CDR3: TGTGCCAGCTCTTCTACTTCGCAGGGGACTGAAAAACTGTTTTTT.

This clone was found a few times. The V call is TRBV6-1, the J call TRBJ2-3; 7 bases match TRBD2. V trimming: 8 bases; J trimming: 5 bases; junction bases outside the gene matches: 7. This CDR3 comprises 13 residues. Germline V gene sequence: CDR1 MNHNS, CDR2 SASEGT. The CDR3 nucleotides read TGTGCCAGCGGGCAGCGGGGTAGAGATACGCAGTATTTT. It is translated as CASGQRGRDTQYF.

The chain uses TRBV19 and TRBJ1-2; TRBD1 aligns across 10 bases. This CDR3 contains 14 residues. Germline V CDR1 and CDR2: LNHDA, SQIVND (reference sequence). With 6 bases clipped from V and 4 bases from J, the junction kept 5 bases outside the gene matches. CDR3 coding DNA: TGTGCCAGTAGGCCGACAGGGGGCGTCTATGGCTACACCTTC. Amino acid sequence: CASRPTGGVYGYTF.

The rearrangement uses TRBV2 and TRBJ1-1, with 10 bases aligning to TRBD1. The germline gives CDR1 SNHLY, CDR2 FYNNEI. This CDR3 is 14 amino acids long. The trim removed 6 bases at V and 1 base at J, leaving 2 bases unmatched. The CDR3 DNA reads TGTGCCAGCAGCCGGGACAGGGGGAACACTGAAGCTTTCTTT. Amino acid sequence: CASSRDRGNTEAFF.